The present T cell receptor (beta chain) was sequenced within a study of blood T cell repertoires in COVID-19. The participants were between about 18 and 89 years old and came from under 25 US areas. Two negative PCRs, clearance, or symptom resolution characterized the recovered Cohort 3 donors. Per the original data handling: Estimates of nucleated cell counts were drawn from the amplification of reference gene primers. The assay was immunoSEQ multiplex PCR, and TCRdb's table has in-frame clones only and misses some. V and J calls and clone size are those listed in that table; D and trimming were worked out from the DNA. The top ten hold about 2.4% of the sample, which has around 230,000 clones, around 90% seen once. In germline, CDR1 is LGHDT, CDR2 YNNKEL (reference sequence). CDR3 size: 14 residues. V lost 1 base and J 8 bases, leaving 12 bases between the germline ends.

The sequenced sample consisted of PBMCs or T cells enriched from blood (not recorded which). This TCR derives from a woman in her thirties who had recovered from COVID-19. V is TRBV3-1 (or the pseudogene TRBV3-2) and J is TRBJ1-3, with D possibly being TRBD1 (5 bases). CDR3 sequence (DNA): TGTGCCAGCAGCCAAGTACAGCAGGGTTACACCATATATTTT. Translation: CASSQVQQGYTIYF.